The 25 T cell receptor beta chains in this list originate from one sample, sequenced in a study of T-cell reconstitution after alpha-beta-depleted transplantation in children. The TCRbeta library was prepared with unique molecular identifiers. TCRdb used MiXCR to reprocess the PCR reads, holding one entry per CDR3 protein. The data contain 190,000 or so distinct CDR3 sequences, approximately 14% of them singletons. The specimen comprised PBMCs from the stem cell graft donor, sampled from the stem cell graft. Source of these receptors: a human donor who donated a stem cell graft to a child with acute lymphoblastic leukemia.

To note about this clonotype: This may arise from a read error, as a much more abundant clone is one base away. The rearrangement joins TRBV7-4 to TRBJ2-1, with 9 bases identical to TRBD2. Per germline, CDR1 SGHVT and CDR2 SQSDAQ. The CDR3 has 16 residues. This CDR3 is CASRSSGSITYNEHFF. The CDR3 bases are TGTGCCAGCAGAAGTAGCGGGAGTATCACCTACAATGAGCATTTCTTC.

This clonotype was seen at least ten times. The V call is TRBV4-1, the J call TRBJ2-7; 10 bases match TRBD2. The CDR3 has 15 amino acids. The V segment lost 1 base and the J segment 3 bases; nucleotides outside the gene matches: 3. Germline assignment: CDR1 MGHRA and CDR2 YSYEKL. CDR3 nucleotides: TGCGCCAGCAGCCAAGCCCGGACTAGCGGCTACGAGCAGTACTTC. Its translation: CASSQARTSGYEQYF.

The table lists this clonotype with a few counts. CDR3 sequence reads: CASEDFSLSTDTQYF. As DNA, the CDR3 is TGTGCCAGCGAGGATTTCAGTCTTAGCACAGATACGCAGTATTTT. The chain joins TRBV2 to TRBJ2-3; the D is unclear. The CDR3 runs 15 residues. V gave up 8 bases and J gave up 0 bases, with 15 bases separating them. The germline V gene has CDR1 SNHLY and CDR2 FYNNEI.

This clonotype has just a few counts. One end of the junction fails to match germline, which may point to a read error. V is TRBV12-3 or TRBV12-4 and J is TRBJ1-3; 8 bases line up with TRBD1. The CDR3 sequence is 18 residues long. Here the CDR3 reads CASYRPGGLLASGNTIYF. The CDR3 DNA reads as TGTGCCTCCTACCGGCCAGGGGGCTTATTGGCCTCTGGAAACACCATATACTTT.

The chain employs TRBV7-8 and TRBJ2-5, with 7 bases that match TRBD2. Germline lookup yields CDR1 SGHVS and CDR2 FQNEAQ. The length of the CDR3 is 15 residues. Trimming cost V 4 bases and J 4 bases; bases outside gene matches: 9. The CDR3 DNA is TGTGCCAGCAGCTACAAAGATAGCGGGCGAGAGACCCAGTACTTC. This gives the protein CASSYKDSGRETQYF.

The sample holds many counts of this clonotype. CDR3 sequence (DNA): TGTGCCAGCAGCCGGGACTCCAGTGGTTCCGAGCAGTACTTC. Protein product: CASSRDSSGSEQYF. This sequence joins TRBV7-2 and TRBJ2-7, with a tentative D call TRBD2 (6 bases). Germline V lookup: CDR1 SGHTA, CDR2 FQGNSA. The V end was cut by 5 bases, the J end by 6 bases, with 17 bases between. The CDR3 has 14 amino acids.

The V call is TRBV24-1, the J call TRBJ2-1; 7 bases agree with TRBD1. J lost 0 bases, V lost 5 bases, and 0 bases had no gene match. In germline, CDR1 is KGHDR, CDR2 SFDVKD. The CDR3 sequence is 14 residues long. The CDR3 coding sequence is TGTGCCACCAGTGCAGGGGGCTCCTACAATGAGCAGTTCTTC. Encoded protein: CATSAGGSYNEQFF.

The CDR3 sequence is CAWSGTDQETQYF. For the CDR3, the DNA is TGTGCCTGGAGTGGGACAGACCAAGAGACCCAGTACTTC. The rearrangement joins TRBV30 to TRBJ2-5, with D maybe TRBD1 (6 bases). V was trimmed by 1 base and J by 0 bases, leaving 6 bases between them. The CDR3 runs 13 residues. Looked up from germline, CDR1 is GTSNPN and CDR2 is SVGIG (reference sequence).

This clonotype was counted at least ten times. The V gene is TRBV10-3, the J gene TRBJ2-3, with TRBD1 identical over 7 bases. J gave up 6 bases and V 4 bases, and 10 bases lay outside the gene matches. Per germline, CDR1 ENHRY and CDR2 SYGVKD. The CDR3 loop spans 15 amino acids. The CDR3 reads CAISVTGMGADTQYF. CDR3 DNA: TGTGCCATCAGTGTGACAGGGATGGGCGCGGATACGCAGTATTTT.

This clonotype was counted at least ten times. The rearrangement uses TRBV5-1 and TRBJ2-2; weak D call: TRBD1 (5 bases). V was cut by 3 bases and J by 5 bases, with 14 bases left in between. Germline lookup yields CDR1 SGHRS and CDR2 YFSETQ. The CDR3 spans 15 residues. CDR3 protein: CASSSGFPRTGELFF. CDR3 nucleotide sequence: TGCGCCAGCAGCTCAGGGTTCCCGAGGACCGGGGAGCTGTTTTTT. Full variable domain (rest looked up from reference TRBV5-1 and TRBJ2-2): KAGVTQTPRYLIKTRGQQVTLSCSPISGHRSVSWYQQTPGQGLQFLFEYFSETQRNKGNFPGRFSGRQFSNSRSEMNVSTLELGDSALYLCASSSGFPRTGELFFGEGSRLTVL.

This clonotype came up a few times. The chain recombines TRBV5-1 with TRBJ2-7, with 10 positions matching TRBD2. V shed 4 bases and J 3 bases; nucleotides not matched to a gene: 10. Germline V gives CDR1 SGHRS, CDR2 YFSETQ. There are 16 residues in the CDR3. The CDR3 nucleotides are TGCGCCAGCAGCCGAATTCTAGCGGGAGACCTCTACGAGCAGTACTTC. Protein sequence: CASSRILAGDLYEQYF.

This clonotype occurred many times. The rearrangement uses TRBV7-2 and TRBJ1-2, with D perhaps matching TRBD1 (6 bases). This CDR3 has 15 amino acids. The V end lost 0 bases, the J end lost 6 bases, and 14 bases lay between the germline ends. Germline values: CDR1 SGHTA, CDR2 FQGNSA. CDR3 sequence: CASSLANRELDGYTF. The CDR3 DNA is TGTGCCAGCAGCTTAGCGAACAGGGAGCTGGATGGCTACACCTTC.

This clonotype was recorded many times. The chain uses TRBV28 and TRBJ1-1, with 7 nucleotides matching TRBD1. V lost 2 bases, J lost 2 bases, and 8 bases stayed unmatched. Germline V gives CDR1 MDHEN, CDR2 SYDVKM. The CDR3 runs to 16 residues. Here the CDR3 DNA reads TGTGCCAGCAGTTTAGTAGAGGGACAGCTAAACACTGAAGCTTTCTTT. This gives the protein CASSLVEGQLNTEAFF.

This clonotype showed up many times. The genes are TRBV27 and TRBJ1-6, with D unresolved. This CDR3 is built from 12 residues. V lost 4 bases to trimming and J lost 9 bases, with 7 bases between them. The V gene's germline CDR1 is MNHEY and CDR2 SMNVEV (reference sequence). CDR3 in amino acids: CASSYNLSPLHF. The CDR3 coding sequence is TGTGCCAGCAGTTATAATCTTTCACCCCTCCACTTT.

This clonotype was seen at least ten times. The rearrangement joins TRBV7-8 to TRBJ1-5; 12 positions match TRBD1. The V segment lost 5 bases and the J segment 7 bases; nucleotides outside the gene matches: 9. The germline CDR1 and CDR2 sequences are SGHVS and FQNEAQ. There are 16 residues in the CDR3. CDR3 amino acids: CASSTSGQGARQPQHF. The CDR3 region has the DNA TGTGCCAGCAGCACCTCGGGACAGGGGGCACGGCAGCCCCAGCATTTT.

This clonotype appeared many times. The chain has TRBV5-1 and TRBJ2-7, with a weak D call TRBD1 (5 bases). Germline values: CDR1 SGHRS, CDR2 YFSETQ. The CDR3 loop spans 14 amino acids. The ends were cut back, 4 bases at V and 7 bases at J, with 18 bases in the middle. CDR3 loop: CASSQDPGSGEQYF. DNA for the CDR3: TGCGCCAGCAGCCAAGATCCGGGTTCAGGGGAGCAGTACTTC.

This clonotype appeared a few times. V usage is TRBV4-2 and J usage is TRBJ2-7; D gene uncertain. The CDR3 sequence is 13 residues long. Germline CDR1 LGHNA, CDR2 YNFKEQ. V lost 0 bases and J 2 bases, leaving 5 bases between the germline ends. The chain's CDR3 is CASSQDVTYEQYF. The CDR3 DNA sequence: TGTGCCAGCAGCCAAGATGTTACCTACGAGCAGTACTTC.

This clonotype was counted at least ten times. The chain links TRBV7-2 to TRBJ2-7; D may be TRBD2 (5 bases). CDR3 length equals 14 residues. The V end was cut by 8 bases, the J end by 3 bases, with 17 bases between. Looked up from germline, CDR1 is SGHTA and CDR2 is FQGNSA. The DNA of the CDR3 is TGTGCCAGCCGTGTTGTCGTACTAGGCTACGAGCAGTACTTC. Encoded protein: CASRVVVLGYEQYF.

This clonotype was counted ten times or more. The chain carries TRBV20-1 and TRBJ1-1; D may be TRBD1 (5 bases). The V and J ends lost 3 bases and 4 bases respectively, with 15 bases between them. The CDR3 loop spans 14 amino acids. Per germline, CDR1 DFQATT and CDR2 SNEGSKA (reference sequence). As DNA, the CDR3 is TGCAGTGCTAGGGTCGGGGTTGGGGGCACTGAAGCTTTCTTT. Amino acid sequence: CSARVGVGGTEAFF.

This clonotype was observed many times. CDR3: CASRGVSSAENIQYF. The DNA of the CDR3 is TGTGCCAGCAGGGGGGTTTCTAGCGCGGAAAACATTCAGTACTTC. The J gene is TRBJ2-4, the V gene TRBV12-3 or TRBV12-4; D might be TRBD2 (6 bases). V lost 6 bases to trimming and J lost 5 bases, with 17 bases between them. This CDR3 spans 15 amino acids.

This clonotype has a handful of counts. The chain combines TRBV6-5 with TRBJ1-5; D is perhaps TRBD1 (6 bases). The germline V and J ends were trimmed by 4 bases and 2 bases, with 12 bases remaining between them. Germline V gives CDR1 MNHEY, CDR2 SVGAGI. The CDR3 covers 15 residues. The chain's CDR3 is CASSFMGGRNQPQHF. CDR3 DNA: TGTGCCAGCAGTTTCATGGGGGGCCGCAATCAGCCCCAGCATTTT.

The table lists this clonotype with many counts. One end of the junction does not line up with germline, which may come from a read error. J is TRBJ2-1 and V is TRBV7-7; 9 nucleotides match TRBD2. CDR3 size: 14 residues. In germline, CDR1 is SSHAT, CDR2 FNYEAQ (reference sequence). CDR3 region: CASSLFRREGWQFF. As DNA, the CDR3 is TGTGCTAGCAGCTTATTTCGGCGGGAGGGCTGGCAGTTCTTC.

This clonotype occurred many times. The chain couples TRBV15 to TRBJ2-7; 10 nucleotides agree with TRBD2. The V gene end was trimmed by 4 bases and the J gene end by 4 bases; junction bases not matched to a gene: 7. This CDR3 has 15 residues. Germline lookup yields CDR1 LNHNV and CDR2 YYDKDF (reference sequence). CDR3: CATSIGTSVTYEQYF. The CDR3 region has the DNA TGTGCCACCAGCATCGGGACTAGCGTGACTTACGAGCAGTACTTC.

This clonotype was counted ten times or more. The chain links TRBV29-1 to TRBJ2-7, with 9 bases lining up with TRBD1. Germline-derived CDR1 and CDR2 are SQVTM and ANQGSEA. CDR3 length: 14 residues. The V segment lost 7 bases and the J segment 4 bases; nucleotides outside the gene matches: 11. The CDR3 spells CSAEVGQGQYEQYF. The CDR3 nucleotides read TGCAGCGCTGAGGTGGGACAGGGTCAATACGAGCAGTACTTC.

In its sample, this clonotype was seen many times. The rearrangement links TRBV5-1 to TRBJ1-2; D not resolved. The CDR3 is 14 amino acids. Germline CDR1 SGHRS, CDR2 YFSETQ. V dropped 4 bases and J dropped 1 base, with 11 bases sitting between them. The DNA of the CDR3 is TGCGCCAGCAGCCTGGACCGGGATAACTATGGCTACACCTTC. Translated, it gives CASSLDRDNYGYTF.